The 27 T cell receptor beta chains listed next were all sequenced from one sample in a study of blood T cells in healthy people across ages. The authors ran a second PCR of roughly 6 to 12 cycles using a sample-barcoded 5' primer and a J-beta primer mix. TCRdb passed the 5' RACE reads through MiXCR, listing each CDR3 protein once. There are roughly 680,000 distinct CDR3 sequences in the sample; 40% to 65% occur only once, and 13% lies in the top ten. Sample: blood. These receptors were obtained from a woman over 75 in good health.

The rearrangement joins TRBV6-6 to TRBJ2-1, with D maybe TRBD1 (6 bases). This CDR3 is 12 amino acids long. Germline CDR1 and CDR2: MNHNY and SVGAGI (reference sequence). V shed 10 bases and J shed 4 bases, with 11 bases lying between them. CDR3 in DNA: TGTGCCACCATAACAGGGTACAATGAGCAGTTCTTC. Translated, it gives CATITGYNEQFF.

Concerning this clonotype itself: Relative to the germline gene, one junction end is altered; a read error may explain this. The rearrangement joins TRBV20-1 to TRBJ2-3, with 12 bases that match TRBD2. The length of the CDR3 is 21 residues. Germline V gives CDR1 DFQATT, CDR2 SNEGSKA (reference sequence). DNA for the CDR3: TGCAGTGCCCAACCCCCCTTCAAAAGTGACCCGACTAGCGGGGGCACGGATACGCAGTATTTT. It specifies CSAQPPFKSDPTSGGTDTQYF.

The chain joins TRBV28 to TRBJ2-1, with TRBD2 identical over 9 bases. There are 16 residues in the CDR3. Trimming removed 6 bases from V and 0 bases from J; junction bases left unmatched: 6. Germline CDR1 reads MDHEN; CDR2 reads SYDVKM. CDR3 amino acids: CASRPLAGPSYNEQFF. In DNA, the CDR3 is TGTGCCAGCAGGCCTCTAGCGGGGCCCTCCTACAATGAGCAGTTCTTC.

The rearrangement links TRBV20-1 to TRBJ2-7; no clear D. The V end lost 7 bases, the J end lost 0 bases, and 10 bases lay between the germline ends. The CDR3 loop spans 12 amino acids. CDR1 and CDR2 from the germline V gene are DFQATT and SNEGSKA (reference sequence). The CDR3 sequence is CSVTSSSYEQYF. DNA of the CDR3: TGCAGTGTAACTTCGAGCTCCTACGAGCAGTACTTC.

The V gene is TRBV5-1, the J gene TRBJ1-2; maybe TRBD1 (5 bases). The CDR3 length is 16 residues. The germline V gene has CDR1 SGHRS and CDR2 YFSETQ. V shed 4 bases and J shed 5 bases, with 21 bases lying between them. This CDR3 is CASSRTPYSENYGYTF. The CDR3 DNA reads as TGCGCCAGCAGCCGGACACCCTACTCAGAGAATTATGGCTACACCTTC.

This clonotype was seen ten or more times. The gene calls are TRBV4-1 and TRBJ2-1, with D hard to call. Germline CDR1 MGHRA, CDR2 YSYEKL. The CDR3 covers 17 residues. Trimming stripped 0 bases from V and 4 bases from J, with 16 bases between. The CDR3 here is CASSQDWRETSYNEQFF. DNA of the CDR3: TGCGCCAGCAGCCAAGATTGGAGAGAGACTTCTTACAATGAGCAGTTCTTC.

The chain has TRBV3-1 and TRBJ2-3, with 8 bases lining up with TRBD2. Germline V lookup: CDR1 LGHDT, CDR2 YNNKEL (reference sequence). J lost 6 bases, V lost 4 bases, and 9 bases had no gene match. There are 15 residues in the CDR3. This CDR3 reads CASSPGGGRIDTQYF. The CDR3 coding sequence is TGTGCCAGCAGCCCAGGCGGGGGGCGAATTGATACGCAGTATTTT.

V usage is TRBV3-1 and J usage is TRBJ1-6; no clear D. The germline CDR1 and CDR2 sequences are LGHDT and YNNKEL (reference sequence). V was cut by 2 bases and J by 7 bases, with 9 bases left in between. The CDR3 covers 14 residues. CDR3 amino acids: CASSQRTGNSPLHF. DNA of the CDR3: TGTGCCAGCAGCCAAAGGACGGGAAATTCACCCCTCCACTTT.

Notes on this clonotype: One junction end disagrees with the germline gene, perhaps due to a read error. The V call is TRBV11-2, the J call TRBJ2-1; D is perhaps TRBD2 (5 bases). This CDR3 has 15 residues. Germline-derived CDR1 and CDR2 are SGHAT and FQNNGV. CDR3 DNA: TGTGCCAGCAGCTTCGCGATTAGCTCCTACAATGAGCGGTACTTC. Amino acid sequence: CASSFAISSYNERYF.

This clonotype was recorded a few times. The CDR3 loop reads CASGQMNTEAFF. DNA of the CDR3: TGTGCCAGCGGACAGATGAACACTGAAGCTTTCTTT. The rearrangement links TRBV9 to TRBJ1-1; perhaps TRBD1 as D (6 bases). Between the trimmed V and J ends, which lost 7 bases and 0 bases, there was a span of 7 bases. The CDR3 runs to 12 residues. In germline, CDR1 is SGDLS, CDR2 YYNGEE.

This clonotype was picked up many times. V gene TRBV6-1 combines with J gene TRBJ1-5, with 8 bases aligning to TRBD1. CDR1 and CDR2 (germline): MNHNS, SASEGT. V was clipped by 3 bases and J by 6 bases; unmatched bases: 7. The CDR3 spans 15 residues. CDR3 residues: CASSDNPGGFQPQHF. CDR3 in DNA: TGTGCCAGCAGTGACAATCCAGGGGGCTTTCAGCCCCAGCATTTT.

V usage is TRBV2 and J usage is TRBJ1-5; weak D call: TRBD1 (5 bases). This CDR3 region has 16 residues. Germline V gene sequence: CDR1 SNHLY, CDR2 FYNNEI. V lost 1 base to trimming and J lost 4 bases, with 14 bases between them. CDR3 in DNA: TGTGCCAGCAGTGAAGGGGGACTACCAGGGAATCAGCCCCAGCATTTT. Residues: CASSEGGLPGNQPQHF.

This rearrangement joins TRBV29-1 to TRBJ1-1, with 7 bases that match TRBD1. Looked up from germline, CDR1 is SQVTM and CDR2 is ANQGSEA. The trim removed 3 bases at V and 6 bases at J, leaving 4 bases unmatched. The CDR3 spans 12 residues. The CDR3 DNA is TGCAGCGTTGAGAGGGGACAGCCTGAAGCTTTCTTT. Translating gives CSVERGQPEAFF.

The chain has TRBV7-3 and TRBJ2-4; TRBD1 matches at 8 bases. The V and J ends lost 2 bases and 0 bases, in that order; junction bases with no gene match: 6. Germline V gene sequence: CDR1 SGHTA, CDR2 FQGTGA. The CDR3 contains 17 residues. CDR3 residues: CASSLGPGTGAKNIQYF. The CDR3 DNA follows: TGTGCCAGCAGCTTAGGGCCCGGGACAGGAGCCAAAAACATTCAGTACTTC.

Ten or more counts support this clonotype. V is TRBV28 and J is TRBJ2-3; D perhaps matches TRBD1 (5 bases). The CDR3 totals 17 residues. V lost 6 bases, J lost 3 bases, and 22 bases lay in between. The V gene's germline CDR1 is MDHEN and CDR2 SYDVKM. CDR3 residues: CASSPTPGSQGTDTQYF. The CDR3 bases are TGTGCCAGCAGCCCTACCCCAGGGTCGCAGGGAACAGATACGCAGTATTTT. Together with reference TRBV28 and TRBJ2-3, the CDR3 gives the full variable domain: DVKVTQSSRYLVKRTGEKVFLECVQDMDHENMFWYRQDPGLGLRLIYFSYDVKMKEKGDIPEGYSVSREKKERFSLILESASTNQTSMYLCASSPTPGSQGTDTQYFGPGTRLTVL.

The V gene is TRBV4-1, the J gene TRBJ1-2; maybe TRBD1 (5 bases). The CDR3 runs 15 residues. V lost 0 bases and J lost 6, with 14 bases in between. CDR1 MGHRA and CDR2 YSYEKL come from the germline V gene. CDR3 protein: CASSQEFRGGDGYTF. The DNA of the CDR3 is TGCGCCAGCAGCCAAGAATTCCGGGGGGGAGATGGCTACACCTTC.

A note on this clonotype: Given a much more abundant clone one base away, this may be a read error. The chain has TRBV7-9 and TRBJ2-5; TRBD1 is a possible D gene (6 bases). This CDR3 is built from 16 residues. The germline V gene encodes CDR1 SEHNR and CDR2 FQNEAQ (reference sequence). The V gene lost 5 bases and the J gene lost 0 bases, with 16 bases spanning the gap. Written as DNA, the CDR3 is TGTGCCAGCAGCCCGTGGGACACACAAGACCAAGAGACCCAGTACTTC. Its translation: CASSPWDTQDQETQYF.

To note about this clonotype: A much larger clone differs by one base, so this may be a read error. The V and J genes are TRBV12-3 or TRBV12-4 and TRBJ1-6, with 7 positions matching TRBD1. The V gene end was trimmed by 6 bases and the J gene end by 7 bases; junction bases not matched to a gene: 6. This CDR3 region has 14 residues. This chain's CDR3 is CASRTGTANSPLHF. CDR3 nucleotides: TGTGCCAGCAGGACCGGGACAGCCAATTCACCCCTCCACTTT.

The chain links TRBV29-1 to TRBJ2-4; D may correspond to TRBD1 or TRBD2 (5 bases each). This CDR3 comprises 11 residues. In germline, CDR1 is SQVTM, CDR2 ANQGSEA. The CDR3 loop is CSRFEVGEQYF. The CDR3 DNA follows: TGCTCCAGGTTCGAGGTGGGGGAGCAGTACTTC. Combining the CDR3 with reference TRBV29-1 and TRBJ2-4 gives the whole variable domain SAVISQKPSRDICQRGTSLTIQCQVDSQVTMMFWYRQQPGQSLTLIATANQGSEATYESGFVIDKFPISRPNLTFSTLTVSNMSPEDSSIYLCSRFEVGEQYFGAGTRLSVL.

This clonotype appeared many times. The DNA of the CDR3 is TGTGCCAGCAGCTTATCCGCCGACAGGCCAACCTACGAGCAGTACTTC. Its protein product is CASSLSADRPTYEQYF. The gene calls are TRBV7-9 and TRBJ2-7; D perhaps matches TRBD1 (6 bases). The CDR3 is 16 amino acids. The V gene lost 2 bases and the J gene lost 2 bases, with 16 bases spanning the gap. From germline, CDR1 is SEHNR and CDR2 FQNEAQ (reference sequence).

There are many counts of this clonotype. This chain uses TRBV6-1 with TRBJ1-1; 9 nucleotides line up with TRBD1. V trimming: 4 bases; J trimming: 0 bases; junction bases outside the gene matches: 6. The CDR3 loop spans 16 amino acids. The germline gives CDR1 MNHNS, CDR2 SASEGT. This chain's CDR3 is CASSAGQGTMNTEAFF. Here the CDR3 DNA reads TGTGCCAGCAGTGCGGGACAGGGCACTATGAACACTGAAGCTTTCTTT.

On this clonotype itself: This may arise from a read error, as a much more abundant clone is one base away. The chain recombines TRBV18 with TRBJ2-3; D is perhaps TRBD2 (6 bases). The V and J ends lost 3 bases and 3 bases respectively, with 16 bases between them. The CDR3 consists of 16 residues. Germline V gene lookup returns CDR1 KGHSH and CDR2 LQKENI. In DNA, the CDR3 is TGTGCCAGCTCACCGCGCCCGGGAGACGCAACAGATACGCAGTATTTT. It is translated as CASSPRPGDATDTQYF.

To note about this clonotype: At one boundary the junction diverges from the germline segment, which might be a read error. The J gene is TRBJ1-6, the V gene TRBV4-3; D is unresolved. CDR3 length equals 15 residues. Germline-derived CDR1 and CDR2 are LGHNA and YSLEER. CDR3: CAGSQEFRGNSPLHF. In DNA, the CDR3 is TGCGCCGGCAGCCAAGAATTTCGAGGGAACTCACCCCTCCACTTT.

V is TRBV6-6 and J is TRBJ2-5, with TRBD2 as a possible D gene (5 bases). Germline CDR1 reads MNHNY; CDR2 reads SVGAGI (reference sequence). The V and J ends lost 10 bases and 4 bases respectively, with 10 bases between them. The length of the CDR3 is 11 residues. The DNA for the CDR3 is TGTGCCACGGGGTGGGGAGAGACCCAGTACTTC. This encodes CATGWGETQYF.

This clonotype was counted ten times or more. The chain combines TRBV20-1 with TRBJ2-5, with 7 bases that match TRBD1. Losses at the gene ends were 4 bases for V and 6 bases for J; bases not matched to a gene: 8. Germline CDR1 DFQATT, CDR2 SNEGSKA (reference sequence). This CDR3 comprises 13 residues. The CDR3 nucleotides read TGCAGTGCTAAGGAAGGGGGCGAGAAGACCCAGTACTTC. Its protein product is CSAKEGGEKTQYF.

The sample holds a few counts of this clonotype. The rearrangement links TRBV20-1 to TRBJ2-1, with D unresolved. Deletions cut 6 bases from V and 9 bases from J, with 12 bases between. CDR1 DFQATT and CDR2 SNEGSKA come from the germline V gene (reference sequence). This CDR3 comprises 11 residues. The CDR3 DNA reads as TGCAGTGCCGCGCCCCGGGCTGAGCAGTTCTTC. Translating gives CSAAPRAEQFF.

This clonotype was detected ten times or more. V is TRBV20-1 and J is TRBJ1-2; D uncertain. The CDR3 totals 11 residues. Germline-derived CDR1 and CDR2 are DFQATT and SNEGSKA (reference sequence). Between the trimmed V and J ends, which lost 7 bases and 1 base, there was a span of 7 bases. CDR3 DNA: TGCAGTGTTACACTTAACTATGGCTACACCTTC. Translated: CSVTLNYGYTF.